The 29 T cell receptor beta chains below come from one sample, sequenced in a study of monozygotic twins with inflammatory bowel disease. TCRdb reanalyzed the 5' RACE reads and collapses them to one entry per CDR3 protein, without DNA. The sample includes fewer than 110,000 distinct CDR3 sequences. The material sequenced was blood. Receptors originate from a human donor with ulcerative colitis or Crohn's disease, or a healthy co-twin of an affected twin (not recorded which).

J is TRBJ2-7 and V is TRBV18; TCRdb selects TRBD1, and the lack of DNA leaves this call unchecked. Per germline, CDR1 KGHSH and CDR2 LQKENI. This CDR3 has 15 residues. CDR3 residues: CASSPTGGGGYEQYF. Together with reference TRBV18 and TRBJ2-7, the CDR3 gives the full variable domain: NAGVMQNPRHLVRRRGQEARLRCSPMKGHSHVYWYRQLPEEGLKFMVYLQKENIIDESGMPKERFSAEFPKEGPSILRIQQVVRGDSAAYFCASSPTGGGGYEQYFGPGTRLTVT.

The CDR3 loop is CASSIRAGVENSPLHF. The chain employs TRBV18 and TRBJ1-6; lacking DNA, the TRBD1 call made by TCRdb goes unchecked. The germline V gene encodes CDR1 KGHSH and CDR2 LQKENI. There are 16 residues in the CDR3.

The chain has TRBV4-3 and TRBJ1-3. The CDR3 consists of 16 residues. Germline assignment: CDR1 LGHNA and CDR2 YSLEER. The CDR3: CASSQDLLDPRNTIYF.

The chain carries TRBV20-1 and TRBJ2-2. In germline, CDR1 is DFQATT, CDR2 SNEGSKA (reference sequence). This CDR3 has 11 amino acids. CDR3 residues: CSARSTGELFF.

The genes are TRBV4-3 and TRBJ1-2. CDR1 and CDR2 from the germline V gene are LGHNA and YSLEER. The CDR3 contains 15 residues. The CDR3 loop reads CASSQGTSSNYGYTF.

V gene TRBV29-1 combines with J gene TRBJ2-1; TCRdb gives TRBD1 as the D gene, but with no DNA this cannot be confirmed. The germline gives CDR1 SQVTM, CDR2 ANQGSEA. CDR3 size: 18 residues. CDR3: CSVEALGRGFLGYNEQFF.

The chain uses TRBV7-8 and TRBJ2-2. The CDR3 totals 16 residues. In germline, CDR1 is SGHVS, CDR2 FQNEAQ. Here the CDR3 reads CASSLDLISNTGELFF.

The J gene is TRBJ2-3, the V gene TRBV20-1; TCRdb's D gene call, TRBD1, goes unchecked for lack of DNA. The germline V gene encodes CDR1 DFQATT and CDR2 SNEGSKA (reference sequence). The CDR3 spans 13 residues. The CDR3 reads CSAYLRQTDTQYF.

CDR3 protein: CATSEARPPNEQFF. The chain couples TRBV24-1 to TRBJ2-1. Germline assignment: CDR1 KGHDR and CDR2 SFDVKD. There are 14 residues in the CDR3.

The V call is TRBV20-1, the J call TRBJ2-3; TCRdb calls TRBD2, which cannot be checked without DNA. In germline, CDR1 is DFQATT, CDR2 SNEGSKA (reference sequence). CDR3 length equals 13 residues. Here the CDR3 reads CSATGPLTDTQYF.

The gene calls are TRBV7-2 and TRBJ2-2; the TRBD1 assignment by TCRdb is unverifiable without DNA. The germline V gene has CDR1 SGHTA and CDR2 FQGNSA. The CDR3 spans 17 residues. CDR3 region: CASLPRSGTSNTGELFF.

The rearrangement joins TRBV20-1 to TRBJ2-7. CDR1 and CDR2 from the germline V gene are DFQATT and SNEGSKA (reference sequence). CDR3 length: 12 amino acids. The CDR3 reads CSVGKGTYEQYF.

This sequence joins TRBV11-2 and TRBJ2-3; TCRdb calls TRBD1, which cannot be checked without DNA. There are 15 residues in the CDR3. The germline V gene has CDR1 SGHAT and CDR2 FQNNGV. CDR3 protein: CASSLGGASTDTQYF.

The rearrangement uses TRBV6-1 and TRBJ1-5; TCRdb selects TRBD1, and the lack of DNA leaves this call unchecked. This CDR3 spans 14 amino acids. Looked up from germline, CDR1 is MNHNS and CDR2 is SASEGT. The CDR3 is CASSEPPQQGAQHF.

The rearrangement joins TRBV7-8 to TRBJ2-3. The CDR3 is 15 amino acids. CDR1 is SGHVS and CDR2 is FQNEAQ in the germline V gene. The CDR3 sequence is CASSLALVNRDTQYF.

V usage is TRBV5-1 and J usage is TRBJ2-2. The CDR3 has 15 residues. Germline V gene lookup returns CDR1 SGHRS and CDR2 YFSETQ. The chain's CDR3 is CASSFRHANTGELFF.

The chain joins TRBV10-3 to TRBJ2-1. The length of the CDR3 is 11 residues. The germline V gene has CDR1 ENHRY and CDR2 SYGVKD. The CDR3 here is CAISEYNEQFF.

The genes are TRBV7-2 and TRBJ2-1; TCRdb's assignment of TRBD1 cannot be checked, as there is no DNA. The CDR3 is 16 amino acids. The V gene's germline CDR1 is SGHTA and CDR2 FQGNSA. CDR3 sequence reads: CASSLGWGPSYNEQFF.

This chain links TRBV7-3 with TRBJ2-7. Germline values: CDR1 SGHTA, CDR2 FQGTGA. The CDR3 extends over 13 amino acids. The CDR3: CASSLSLTYEQYF.

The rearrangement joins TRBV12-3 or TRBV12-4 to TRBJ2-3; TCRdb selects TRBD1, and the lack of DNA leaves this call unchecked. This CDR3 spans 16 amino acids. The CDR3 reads CASSLGARAVYDTQYF.

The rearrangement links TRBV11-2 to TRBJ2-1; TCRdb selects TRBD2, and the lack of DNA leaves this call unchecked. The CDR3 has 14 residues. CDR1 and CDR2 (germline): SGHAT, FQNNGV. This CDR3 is CASSEWRGDNEQFF.

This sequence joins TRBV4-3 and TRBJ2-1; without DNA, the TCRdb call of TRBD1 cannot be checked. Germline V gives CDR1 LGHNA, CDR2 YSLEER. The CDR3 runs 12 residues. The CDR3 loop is CASSQDGGEQFF.

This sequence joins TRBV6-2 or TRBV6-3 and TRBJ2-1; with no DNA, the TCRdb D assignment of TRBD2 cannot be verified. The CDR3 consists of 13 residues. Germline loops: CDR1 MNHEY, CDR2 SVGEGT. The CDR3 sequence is CASSLRVYNEQFF.

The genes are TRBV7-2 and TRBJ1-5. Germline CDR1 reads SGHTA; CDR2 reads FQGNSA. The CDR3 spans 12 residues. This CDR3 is CASSLTGQPQHF.

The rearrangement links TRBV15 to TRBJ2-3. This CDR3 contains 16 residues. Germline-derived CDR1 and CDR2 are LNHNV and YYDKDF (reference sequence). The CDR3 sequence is CATSRDRPSSTDTQYF. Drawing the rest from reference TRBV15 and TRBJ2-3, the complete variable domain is DAMVIQNPRYQVTQFGKPVTLSCSQTLNHNVMYWYQQKSSQAPKLLFHYYDKDFNNEADTPDNFQSRRPNTSFCFLDIRSPGLGDTAMYLCATSRDRPSSTDTQYFGPGTRLTVL.

The CDR3 sequence: CSARDGTDFGETQYF. This chain links TRBV20-1 with TRBJ2-5; TCRdb reports TRBD2, a call that lacks DNA to check it against. CDR1 DFQATT and CDR2 SNEGSKA come from the germline V gene (reference sequence). The length of the CDR3 is 15 residues.

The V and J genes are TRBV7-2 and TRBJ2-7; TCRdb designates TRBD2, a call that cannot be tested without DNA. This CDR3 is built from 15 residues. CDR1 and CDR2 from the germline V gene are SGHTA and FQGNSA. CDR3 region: CASSFGLGGGYEQYF. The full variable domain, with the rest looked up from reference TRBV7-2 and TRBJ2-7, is GAGVSQSPSNKVTEKGKDVELRCDPISGHTALYWYRQSLGQGLEFLIYFQGNSAPDKSGLPSDRFSAERTGGSVSTLTIQRTQQEDSAVYLCASSFGLGGGYEQYFGPGTRLTVT.

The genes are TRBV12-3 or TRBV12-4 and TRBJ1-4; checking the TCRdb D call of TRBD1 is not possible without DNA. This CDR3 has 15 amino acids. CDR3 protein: CASSSRTGSREKLFF.

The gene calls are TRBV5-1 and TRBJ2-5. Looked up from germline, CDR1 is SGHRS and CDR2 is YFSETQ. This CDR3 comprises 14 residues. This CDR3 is CASSMGAYQETQYF.